These 9 T cell receptor beta chains originate from one sample sequenced in a study of blood T cell repertoires in COVID-19. Profiled with immunoSEQ multiplex PCR; TCRdb holds only in-frame clones, not every one. The table includes 130,000 to 150,000 clones, 80% detected once. Sequencing was carried out using peripheral blood. The source is a man aged 70-80 years who had recovered from COVID-19.

The chain joins TRBV12-3 or TRBV12-4 to TRBJ2-1; D might be TRBD2 (5 bases). V gave up 7 bases and J gave up 7 bases, with 14 bases separating them. The CDR3 runs 13 residues. CDR3 nucleotide sequence: TGTGCCAGCATCGCGGACTTAACAAATGAGCAGTTCTTC. Translated, it gives CASIADLTNEQFF.

This chain uses TRBV7-6 with TRBJ2-5, with a tentative D call TRBD2 (5 bases). Germline V gene sequence: CDR1 SGHVS, CDR2 FNYEAQ. This CDR3 has 13 amino acids. With 3 bases removed from V and 1 base from J, the gap between germline ends came to 6 bases. CDR3 coding DNA: TGTGCCAGCAGCTTTGGAGGCCAAGAGACCCAGTACTTC. It yields the protein CASSFGGQETQYF.

The gene calls are TRBV5-8 and TRBJ2-3; D is possibly TRBD1 (6 bases). The CDR3 spans 15 residues. From germline, CDR1 is SGHTS and CDR2 YDEGEE. Trimming shortened V by 0 bases and J by 4 bases, and 12 bases separated the two germline ends. CDR3 DNA sequence: TGTGCCAGCAGCTTGGTACTGGGGGCCGCAGATACGCAGTATTTT. Amino acids: CASSLVLGAADTQYF.

This chain links TRBV30 with TRBJ1-1; D perhaps matches TRBD1 (6 bases). This CDR3 region has 17 residues. The V and J ends lost 3 bases and 1 base respectively, with 21 bases between them. The germline V gene encodes CDR1 GTSNPN and CDR2 SVGIG (reference sequence). The CDR3 DNA follows: TGTGCCTGGAGCTCGTTTCACTACACAGGGACGAACACTGAAGCTTTCTTT. Translated, it gives CAWSSFHYTGTNTEAFF.

This clone was picked up one time. The chain has TRBV19 and TRBJ1-4, with 9 bases that match TRBD1. Germline assignment: CDR1 LNHDA and CDR2 SQIVND (reference sequence). Trimming removed 3 bases from V and 8 bases from J; junction bases left unmatched: 13. The CDR3 is made up of 17 amino acids. CDR3 in DNA: TGTGCCAGTAGTATCCTGGTCCGGACAGGGGCGAAGGAAAAACTGTTTTTT. Its translation: CASSILVRTGAKEKLFF.

V usage is TRBV12-5 and J usage is TRBJ2-7; 9 bases agree with TRBD2. CDR3 length equals 12 residues. J lost 6 bases, V lost 6 bases, and 3 bases had no gene match. Germline V gene sequence: CDR1 LGHNT, CDR2 FRNRAP. CDR3 amino acids: CASGWTSVEQYF. CDR3 DNA sequence: TGTGCTAGTGGATGGACTAGCGTCGAGCAGTACTTC. Drawing the rest from reference TRBV12-5 and TRBJ2-7, the complete variable domain is DARVTQTPRHKVTEMGQEVTMRCQPILGHNTVFWYRQTMMQGLELLAYFRNRAPLDDSGMPKDRFSAEMPDATLATLKIQPSEPRDSAVYFCASGWTSVEQYFGPGTRLTVT.

The V gene is TRBV12-5, the J gene TRBJ2-5; D remains ambiguous. Trimming took 7 bases from V and 5 from J, leaving 14 bases between them. This CDR3 is 13 amino acids long. In germline, CDR1 is LGHNT, CDR2 FRNRAP. In nucleotides, the CDR3 is TGTGCTAGTGCGGTCGGTGGCGGCGAGACCCAGTACTTC. This translates into CASAVGGGETQYF.

The J gene is TRBJ2-3, the V gene TRBV14, with 14 bases fitting TRBD2. Trimming at V came to 2 bases and at J to 4 bases, leaving 8 bases not matched to a gene. The germline V gene encodes CDR1 SGHDN and CDR2 FVKESK. CDR3 length equals 18 residues. The CDR3 loop reads CASSQRGLAGARADTQYF. The CDR3 DNA reads TGTGCCAGCAGCCAACGGGGACTAGCGGGAGCACGGGCAGATACGCAGTATTTT.

CDR3 residues: CASSEAHTEAFF. The CDR3 nucleotides read TGTGCCAGCAGTGAGGCCCACACTGAAGCTTTCTTT. The chain recombines TRBV6-1 with TRBJ1-1; D ambiguous. The germline V and J ends were trimmed by 3 bases and 3 bases, with 5 bases remaining between them. The CDR3 loop spans 12 amino acids. Germline V gene data show CDR1 as MNHNS and CDR2 as SASEGT.